This TCR beta chain was sequenced in a study of T cell responses to AZD1222 COVID-19 vaccine. Germline CDR1 and CDR2: SGHRS and YFSETQ. With 0 bases clipped from V and 4 bases from J, the junction kept 2 bases outside the gene matches. The CDR3 totals 15 residues. Study-level results: There were mostly white British donors and more females than males, and clonal diversity was possibly underestimated.

This clone was picked up one time. Its antigen is as yet unknown. The table came from immunoSEQ multiplex PCR; TCRdb's copy has only in-frame clones and leaves some out. The table lists some 70,000 clones, about four fifths of them singletons. V usage is TRBV5-1 and J usage is TRBJ2-1; 9 nucleotides line up with TRBD2. This TCR came from an adult who received the AZD1222 COVID-19 vaccine. Specimen: peripheral blood, collected 28 days after the second AZD1222 dose. The CDR3 nucleotides read TGCGCCAGCAGCTTGGTTGCGGGGGGGTACAATGAGCAGTTCTTC. This sequence encodes CASSLVAGGYNEQFF.